These 23 T cell receptor beta chains share one sample of origin, sequenced in a study of beta chain features in type 1 diabetes. Study-level findings and limits: Type 1 diabetes patients had TCRB CDR3s that were shorter (moderately but significantly so) in all four CD4+ subsets.

The investigators reverse transcribed all of the isolated RNA, so they sequenced expressed TCRB transcripts. The assay was immunoSEQ multiplex PCR, and TCRdb's table has in-frame clones only and misses some. This table holds a few hundred thousand clones, about a sixth found once. Antigens of these TCRs are unknown. The sequenced sample consisted of naive CD4+ T cells from blood. The source is a man younger than 40 with type 1 diabetes.

The V call is TRBV7-3, the J call TRBJ2-1, with D perhaps assigned TRBD1 or TRBD2 (6 bases each). The germline CDR1 and CDR2 sequences are SGHTA and FQGTGA. This CDR3 has 15 residues. Trimming removed 1 base from V and 2 bases from J, with 9 bases in between. DNA of the CDR3: TGTGCCAGCAGCTTAAACGGGGGCACCTACAATGAGCAGTTCTTC. Translating gives CASSLNGGTYNEQFF.

This clone was counted between two and nine times. The CDR3 coding sequence is TGCGCCAGCAGCCAAGATGGGGCAGGCCGGGAAAAACTGTTTTTT. This codes for CASSQDGAGREKLFF. The chain is built from TRBV4-1 and TRBJ1-4; tentatively, D is TRBD1 (5 bases). The length of the CDR3 is 15 residues. Trimming pared 0 bases from V and 8 bases from J, leaving 13 bases between. Germline loops: CDR1 MGHRA, CDR2 YSYEKL.

This clone was seen a handful of times. The chain couples TRBV7-8 to TRBJ2-7; D may correspond to TRBD1 or TRBD2 (7 bases each). V lost 4 bases and J 4 bases, leaving 20 bases between the germline ends. The length of the CDR3 is 16 residues. Germline CDR1 and CDR2: SGHVS and FQNEAQ. CDR3 loop: CASSYRTGTAGYEQYF. The CDR3 DNA is TGTGCCAGCAGCTACCGGACCGGGACAGCGGGATACGAGCAGTACTTC.

This chain links TRBV4-3 with TRBJ2-1, with 11 bases aligning to TRBD2. Trimming took 0 bases from V and 8 from J; bases not matched to a gene: 18. The CDR3 runs to 20 residues. Germline CDR1 reads LGHNA; CDR2 reads YSLEER. This CDR3 reads CASSQDLGGASGRKSYEQFF. In nucleotides, the CDR3 is TGCGCCAGCAGCCAAGATTTAGGGGGGGCTAGCGGGAGGAAAAGCTATGAGCAGTTCTTC.

This sequence joins TRBV7-6 and TRBJ2-1; possibly TRBD2 for D (6 bases). V lost 5 bases to trimming and J lost 5 bases, with 13 bases between them. CDR1 is SGHVS and CDR2 is FNYEAQ in the germline V gene. The CDR3 covers 14 residues. The CDR3 sequence: CASSGRDWDNEQFF. The DNA for the CDR3 is TGTGCCAGCAGCGGCCGGGACTGGGACAATGAGCAGTTCTTC.

The chain links TRBV5-4 to TRBJ1-2; D not resolved. The V and J ends lost 0 bases and 11 bases respectively, with 14 bases between them. The germline gives CDR1 SGHNT, CDR2 YYREEE (reference sequence). The CDR3 is made up of 13 amino acids. CDR3 sequence (DNA): TGTGCCAGCAGCTTGGTCACAACCCGGGCATACACCTTC. Its protein is CASSLVTTRAYTF.

This clone was picked up a small number of times. The chain combines TRBV28 with TRBJ2-5; 13 bases are a match to TRBD2. V was pared by 9 bases and J by 5 bases, with 9 bases of the junction left unmatched. Per germline, CDR1 MDHEN and CDR2 SYDVKM. This CDR3 comprises 15 residues. The chain's CDR3 is CASGLAGVHWETQYF. In nucleotides, the CDR3 is TGTGCCAGTGGACTAGCGGGAGTTCACTGGGAGACCCAGTACTTC.

The gene calls are TRBV9 and TRBJ2-4; the D is unclear. The CDR3 has 15 amino acids. Per germline, CDR1 SGDLS and CDR2 YYNGEE. V was clipped by 0 bases and J by 6 bases, with 13 bases between them. CDR3 sequence (DNA): TGTGCCAGCAGCGTAGCCCCGGACCGAGGAAACATTCAGTACTTC. Its translation is CASSVAPDRGNIQYF.

The CDR3 is CAWKGLEGYEQYF. The CDR3 nucleotides read TGTGCCTGGAAGGGCCTAGAAGGCTACGAGCAGTACTTC. The chain couples TRBV30 to TRBJ2-7; D gene uncertain. The germline gives CDR1 GTSNPN, CDR2 SVGIG (reference sequence). V shed 4 bases and J shed 3 bases, with 13 bases lying between them. The CDR3 totals 13 residues.

This clone turned up a few times. V usage is TRBV18 and J usage is TRBJ2-7; 9 nucleotides match TRBD1. With V trimmed by 3 bases and J by 3 bases, 6 bases remained unmatched. Per germline, CDR1 KGHSH and CDR2 LQKENI. The CDR3 spans 15 residues. CDR3 sequence (DNA): TGTGCCAGCTCACCGGGGGACAGGGCTAGCTACGAGCAGTACTTC. As protein: CASSPGDRASYEQYF. Variable domain in full (rest from reference TRBV18 and TRBJ2-7): NAGVMQNPRHLVRRRGQEARLRCSPMKGHSHVYWYRQLPEEGLKFMVYLQKENIIDESGMPKERFSAEFPKEGPSILRIQQVVRGDSAAYFCASSPGDRASYEQYFGPGTRLTVT.

This chain joins TRBV29-1 and TRBJ2-5, with 14 bases aligning to TRBD2. The J call may be in error: the DNA end matches TRBJ2-7 better. Germline lookup yields CDR1 SQVTM and CDR2 ANQGSEA. The CDR3 is made up of 13 amino acids. The CDR3 spells CSVAGLAGVEQYF. In DNA, the CDR3 is TGCAGCGTTGCGGGACTAGCGGGAGTCGAGCAGTACTTC.

The chain employs TRBV30 and TRBJ1-5, with D maybe TRBD1 (6 bases). The length of the CDR3 is 12 residues. Trimming stripped 4 bases from V and 6 bases from J, with 10 bases between. Germline lookup yields CDR1 GTSNPN and CDR2 SVGIG (reference sequence). In DNA form, the CDR3 reads TGTGCCTGGAACAGGGACGGTCAGCCCCAGCATTTT. This sequence encodes CAWNRDGQPQHF.

This clone was counted between two and nine times. This rearrangement joins TRBV29-1 to TRBJ2-3; the D is unclear. CDR1 and CDR2 (germline): SQVTM, ANQGSEA. This CDR3 is built from 14 residues. V gave up 4 bases and J gave up 6 bases, with 17 bases separating them. The CDR3 sequence is CSVAGRVARDTQYF. CDR3 bases: TGCAGCGTTGCGGGTCGGGTGGCGCGGGATACGCAGTATTTT.

V is TRBV28 and J is TRBJ2-1; 14 bases are a match to TRBD2. CDR1 MDHEN and CDR2 SYDVKM come from the germline V gene. Trimming at V came to 5 bases and at J to 9 bases, leaving 9 bases not matched to a gene. The CDR3 has 16 residues. The CDR3 spells CASSPSGTSGSLEQFF. The CDR3 nucleotides are TGTGCCAGCAGTCCCTCCGGGACTAGCGGGAGTCTTGAGCAGTTCTTC.

This clone turned up a few times. The chain joins TRBV11-2 to TRBJ2-1; D is uncertain. This CDR3 spans 11 amino acids. CDR1 SGHAT and CDR2 FQNNGV come from the germline V gene. The germline V and J ends were trimmed by 5 bases and 12 bases, with 11 bases remaining between them. CDR3 loop: CASSPSERQFF. The CDR3 DNA sequence: TGTGCCAGCAGCCCATCGGAGCGGCAGTTCTTC.

The chain carries TRBV18 and TRBJ2-2; no clear D gene. Trimming left V 1 base short and J 5 bases short, with 5 bases between. The CDR3 contains 13 residues. The V gene's germline CDR1 is KGHSH and CDR2 LQKENI. As DNA, the CDR3 is TGTGCCAGCTCACCACTCTGGACCGGGGAGCTGTTTTTT. It translates to CASSPLWTGELFF.

This clone was detected only a few times. The chain employs TRBV7-2 and TRBJ2-1; possibly TRBD2 for D (6 bases). Germline V gene sequence: CDR1 SGHTA, CDR2 FQGNSA. V was cut by 5 bases and J by 15 bases, with 14 bases left in between. This CDR3 has 11 amino acids. CDR3 in DNA: TGTGCCAGCAGCCTCGGGACGGAGGGGTTCTTC. Translation gives CASSLGTEGFF.

DNA for the CDR3: TGTGCCAGCAGCCCGGGGACGGCCTCTCGTGAGACCCAGTACTTC. It yields the protein CASSPGTASRETQYF. The gene calls are TRBV7-3 and TRBJ2-5; D is perhaps TRBD1 or TRBD2 (5 bases each). Trimming stripped 5 bases from V and 5 bases from J, with 18 bases between. Germline CDR1 is SGHTA and CDR2 is FQGTGA. The CDR3 sequence is 15 residues long.

This clone was counted only a few times. This chain links TRBV6-5 with TRBJ2-5; 8 bases are shared with TRBD2. The CDR3 covers 15 residues. Germline V gene lookup returns CDR1 MNHEY and CDR2 SVGAGI. The V and J ends lost 2 bases and 5 bases, in that order; junction bases with no gene match: 7. CDR3 amino acids: CASSYQRETGETQYF. The CDR3, as DNA: TGTGCCAGCAGTTACCAGCGGGAGACGGGGGAGACCCAGTACTTC.

The J gene is TRBJ2-4, the V gene TRBV6-1; possibly TRBD1 or TRBD2 for D (6 bases each). This CDR3 has 16 amino acids. Trimming left V 4 bases short and J 2 bases short, with 15 bases between. CDR1 and CDR2 (germline): MNHNS, SASEGT. CDR3 in amino acids: CASSAAGGESKNIQYF. The CDR3 bases are TGTGCCAGCAGTGCTGCCGGGGGCGAGTCCAAAAACATTCAGTACTTC.

This chain links TRBV30 with TRBJ2-7; the D call may be TRBD1 or TRBD2 (5 bases each). The CDR3 totals 14 residues. Between the trimmed V and J ends, which lost 4 bases and 1 base, there was a span of 14 bases. From germline, CDR1 is GTSNPN and CDR2 SVGIG (reference sequence). DNA of the CDR3: TGTGCCTGGACTGGACCGGGACCTTCCTACGAGCAGTACTTC. Translated, it gives CAWTGPGPSYEQYF.

The gene calls are TRBV2 and TRBJ2-1; tentative D call: TRBD1 (6 bases). From germline, CDR1 is SNHLY and CDR2 FYNNEI. The CDR3 has 15 residues. V was trimmed by 10 bases and J by 2 bases, leaving 18 bases between them. The CDR3 spells CATLIVGAAYNEQFF. CDR3 sequence (DNA): TGTGCCACCCTCATAGTGGGGGCAGCCTACAATGAGCAGTTCTTC.

The chain links TRBV7-3 to TRBJ2-7; 12 bases match TRBD1. Germline V lookup: CDR1 SGHTA, CDR2 FQGTGA. The CDR3 sequence is 16 residues long. V lost 5 bases to trimming and J lost 6 bases; unmatched junction nucleotides: 11. In nucleotides, the CDR3 is TGTGCCAGCAGCCCCGCGGGACAGGGGGCTTTCGGCGAGCAGTACTTC. It specifies CASSPAGQGAFGEQYF.